The clone carrying this T cell receptor beta chain was detected only once. As yet, its antigen is unknown. Because the CDR3 is missing its conserved closing phenylalanine or tryptophan, this is likely a read error. The limits of the CDR3 on the DNA are not certain, so only TCRdb's listed CDR3 is given. Patients selected for sequencing had displayed CD8+CD57+ cell expansion by flow cytometry. There were no patients without severe acquired aplastic anemia. No patient had been given any therapy when blood was sampled. The data were taken from a study of CD8+CD57+ T cells in acquired aplastic anemia. Germline CDR1 reads SGHRS; CDR2 reads YFSETQ. The CDR3 spans 8 amino acids, including both terminal residues. General study points: CD8+ Simpson's diversity in patients was not significantly different from that in controls. Patients and controls turned out to have roughly 30 CD8+ CDR3 sequences in common.

Genomic DNA constituted the template upon which TCR beta VDJ and CDR3 profiling was performed. TCRdb reprocessed the reads with MiXCR, giving one entry per CDR3 protein. The sample has over 150,000 distinct CDR3 sequences, approximately 48% seen once. The V call is TRBV5-1, the J call TRBJ2-6; TRBD2 is the table's D call, not checked against the DNA. Source material: sorted CD4+, CD8+, or CD8+CD57+ T cells (not recorded which) from PBMCs. This clonotype was sampled from a human donor with aplastic anemia. The CDR3 region is CASSLGLA.